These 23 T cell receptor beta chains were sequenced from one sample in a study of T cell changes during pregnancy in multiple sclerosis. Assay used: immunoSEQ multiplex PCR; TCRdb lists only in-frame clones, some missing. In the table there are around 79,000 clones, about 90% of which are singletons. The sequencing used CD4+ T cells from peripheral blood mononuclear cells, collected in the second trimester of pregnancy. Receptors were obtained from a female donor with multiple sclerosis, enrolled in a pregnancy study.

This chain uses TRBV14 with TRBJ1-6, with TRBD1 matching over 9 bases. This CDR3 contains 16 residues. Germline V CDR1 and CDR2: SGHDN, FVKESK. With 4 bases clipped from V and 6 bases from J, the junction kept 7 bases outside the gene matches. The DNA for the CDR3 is TGTGCCAGCAGCCCCCCCGGGACAGGGCCTAATTCACCCCTCCACTTT. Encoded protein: CASSPPGTGPNSPLHF. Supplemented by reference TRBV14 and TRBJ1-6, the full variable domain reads EAGVTQFPSHSVIEKGQTVTLRCDPISGHDNLYWYRRVMGKEIKFLLHFVKESKQDESGMPNNRFLAERTGGTYSTLKVQPAELEDSGVYFCASSPPGTGPNSPLHFGNGTRLTVT.

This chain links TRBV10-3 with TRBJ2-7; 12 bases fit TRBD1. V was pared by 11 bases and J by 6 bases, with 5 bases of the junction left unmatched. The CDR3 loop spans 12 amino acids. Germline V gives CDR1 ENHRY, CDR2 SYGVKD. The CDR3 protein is CAGGQGAPEQYF. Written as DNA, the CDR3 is TGTGCCGGGGGACAGGGGGCACCCGAGCAGTACTTC.

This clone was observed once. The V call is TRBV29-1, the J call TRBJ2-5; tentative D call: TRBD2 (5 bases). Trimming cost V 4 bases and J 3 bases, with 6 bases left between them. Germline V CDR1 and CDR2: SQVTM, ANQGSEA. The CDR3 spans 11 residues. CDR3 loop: CSVGEKETQYF. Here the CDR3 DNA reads TGCAGCGTTGGGGAGAAAGAGACCCAGTACTTC. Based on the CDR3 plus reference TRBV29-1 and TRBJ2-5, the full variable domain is SAVISQKPSRDICQRGTSLTIQCQVDSQVTMMFWYRQQPGQSLTLIATANQGSEATYESGFVIDKFPISRPNLTFSTLTVSNMSPEDSSIYLCSVGEKETQYFGPGTRLLVL.

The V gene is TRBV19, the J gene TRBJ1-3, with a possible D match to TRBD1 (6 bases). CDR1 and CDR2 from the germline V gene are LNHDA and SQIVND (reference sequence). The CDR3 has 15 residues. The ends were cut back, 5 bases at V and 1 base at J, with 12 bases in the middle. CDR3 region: CASSPRQASGNTIYF. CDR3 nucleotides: TGTGCCAGTAGTCCACGACAGGCGTCTGGAAACACCATATATTTT.

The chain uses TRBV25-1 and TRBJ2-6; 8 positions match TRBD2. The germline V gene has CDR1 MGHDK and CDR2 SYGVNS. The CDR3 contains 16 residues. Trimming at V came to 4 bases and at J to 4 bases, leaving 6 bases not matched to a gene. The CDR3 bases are TGTGCCAGCAGTGGTCGGGGGGGGTTCGGGGCCAACGTCCTGACTTTC. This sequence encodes CASSGRGGFGANVLTF.

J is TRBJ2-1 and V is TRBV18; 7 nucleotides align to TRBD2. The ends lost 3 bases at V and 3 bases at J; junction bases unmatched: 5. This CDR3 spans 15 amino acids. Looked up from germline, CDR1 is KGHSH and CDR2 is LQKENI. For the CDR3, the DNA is TGTGCCAGCTCACCCGCTAGCGGAATCTACAATGAGCAGTTCTTC. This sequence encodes CASSPASGIYNEQFF.

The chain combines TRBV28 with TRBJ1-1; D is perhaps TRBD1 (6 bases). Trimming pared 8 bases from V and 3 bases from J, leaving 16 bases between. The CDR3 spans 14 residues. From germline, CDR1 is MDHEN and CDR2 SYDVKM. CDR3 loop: CASRTVRRDTEAFF. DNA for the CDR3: TGTGCCAGCCGGACAGTAAGGAGAGACACTGAAGCTTTCTTT.

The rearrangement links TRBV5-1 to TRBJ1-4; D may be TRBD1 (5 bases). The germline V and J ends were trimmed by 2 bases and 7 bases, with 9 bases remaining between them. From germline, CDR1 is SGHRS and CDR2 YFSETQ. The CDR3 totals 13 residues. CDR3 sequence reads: CASSFRRGEKLFF. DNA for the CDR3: TGCGCCAGCAGCTTCCGTAGGGGTGAAAAACTGTTTTTT.

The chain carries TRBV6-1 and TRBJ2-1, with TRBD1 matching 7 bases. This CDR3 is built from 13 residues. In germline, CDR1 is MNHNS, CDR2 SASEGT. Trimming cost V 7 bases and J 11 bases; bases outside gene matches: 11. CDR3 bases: TGTGCCAGCACCAAGGCCCGGGACAGTCAGCAGTTCTTC. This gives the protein CASTKARDSQQFF.

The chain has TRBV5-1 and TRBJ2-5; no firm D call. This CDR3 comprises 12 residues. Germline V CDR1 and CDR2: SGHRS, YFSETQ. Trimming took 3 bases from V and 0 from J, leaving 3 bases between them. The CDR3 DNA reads TGCGCCAGCAGCTCCAACCAAGAGACCCAGTACTTC. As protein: CASSSNQETQYF. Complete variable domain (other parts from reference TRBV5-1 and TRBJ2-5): KAGVTQTPRYLIKTRGQQVTLSCSPISGHRSVSWYQQTPGQGLQFLFEYFSETQRNKGNFPGRFSGRQFSNSRSEMNVSTLELGDSALYLCASSSNQETQYFGPGTRLLVL.

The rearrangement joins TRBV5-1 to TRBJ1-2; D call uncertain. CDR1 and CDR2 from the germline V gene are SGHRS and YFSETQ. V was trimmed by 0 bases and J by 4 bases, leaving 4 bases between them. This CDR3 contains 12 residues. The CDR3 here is CASSLDSYGYTF. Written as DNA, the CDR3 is TGCGCCAGCAGCTTGGACAGCTATGGCTACACCTTC.

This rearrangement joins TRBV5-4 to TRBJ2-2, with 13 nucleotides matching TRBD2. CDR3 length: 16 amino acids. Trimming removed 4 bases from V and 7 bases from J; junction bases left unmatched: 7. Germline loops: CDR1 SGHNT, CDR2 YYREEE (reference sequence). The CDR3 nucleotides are TGTGCCAGCAGCCCAGGACTAGCGGGAGAGGTCGGGGAGCTGTTTTTT. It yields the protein CASSPGLAGEVGELFF.

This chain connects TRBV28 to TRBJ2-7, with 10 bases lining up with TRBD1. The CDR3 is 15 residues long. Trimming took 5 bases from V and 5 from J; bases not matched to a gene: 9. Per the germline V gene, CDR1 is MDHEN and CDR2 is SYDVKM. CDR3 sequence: CASSPPGTGVDEQYF. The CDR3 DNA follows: TGTGCCAGCAGTCCCCCCGGGACAGGGGTAGACGAGCAGTACTTC. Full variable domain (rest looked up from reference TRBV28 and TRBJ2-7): DVKVTQSSRYLVKRTGEKVFLECVQDMDHENMFWYRQDPGLGLRLIYFSYDVKMKEKGDIPEGYSVSREKKERFSLILESASTNQTSMYLCASSPPGTGVDEQYFGPGTRLTVT.

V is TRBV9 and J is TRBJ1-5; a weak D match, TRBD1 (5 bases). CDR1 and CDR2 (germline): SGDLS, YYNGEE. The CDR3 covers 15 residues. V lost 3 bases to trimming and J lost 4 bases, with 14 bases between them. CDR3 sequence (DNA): TGTGCCAGCAGCGCTTATGGGAGGGGAAATCAGCCCCAGCATTTT. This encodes CASSAYGRGNQPQHF.

CDR3 nucleotide sequence: TGTGCCAGCAGTGCCTTCGGGGAAACCCAGCATTTT. It codes for CASSAFGETQHF. This chain joins TRBV2 and TRBJ1-5; D gene uncertain. The CDR3 covers 12 residues. Germline V CDR1 and CDR2: SNHLY, FYNNEI. V dropped 4 bases and J dropped 11 bases, with 12 bases sitting between them.

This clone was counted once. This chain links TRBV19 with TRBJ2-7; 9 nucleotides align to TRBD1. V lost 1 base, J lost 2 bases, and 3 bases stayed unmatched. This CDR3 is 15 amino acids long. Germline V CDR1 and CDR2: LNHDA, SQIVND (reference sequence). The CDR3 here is CASSIGGTGTYEQYF. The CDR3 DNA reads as TGTGCCAGTAGTATAGGGGGGACAGGGACCTACGAGCAGTACTTC.

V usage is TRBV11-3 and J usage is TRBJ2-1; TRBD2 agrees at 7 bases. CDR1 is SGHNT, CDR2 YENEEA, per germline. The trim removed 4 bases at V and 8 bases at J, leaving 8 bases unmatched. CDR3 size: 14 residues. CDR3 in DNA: TGTGCCAGCAGCTCTGATCCGGGAGGCTATGAGCAGTTCTTC. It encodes CASSSDPGGYEQFF.

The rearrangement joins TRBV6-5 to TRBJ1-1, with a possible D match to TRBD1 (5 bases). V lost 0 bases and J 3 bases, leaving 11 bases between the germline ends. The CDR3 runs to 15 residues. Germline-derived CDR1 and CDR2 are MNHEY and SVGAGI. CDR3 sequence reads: CASSYSTGEYTEAFF. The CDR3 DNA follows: TGTGCCAGCAGTTACTCGACGGGGGAGTACACTGAAGCTTTCTTT.

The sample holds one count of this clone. DNA for the CDR3: TGTGCTAGTGGTTTGGTAATAGCGAAGACTACTGATCAAGAGACCCAGTACTTC. Translation: CASGLVIAKTTDQETQYF. V and J are TRBV12-5 and TRBJ2-5; D perhaps matches TRBD2 (5 bases). In germline, CDR1 is LGHNT, CDR2 FRNRAP. The CDR3 consists of 18 residues. V shed 0 bases and J shed 2 bases, with 19 bases lying between them.

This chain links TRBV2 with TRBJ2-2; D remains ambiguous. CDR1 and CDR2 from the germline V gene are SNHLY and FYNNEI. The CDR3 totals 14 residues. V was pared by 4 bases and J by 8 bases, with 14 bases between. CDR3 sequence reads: CASSASSVVGELFF. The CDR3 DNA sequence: TGTGCCAGCAGTGCAAGCTCGGTCGTGGGGGAGCTGTTTTTT.

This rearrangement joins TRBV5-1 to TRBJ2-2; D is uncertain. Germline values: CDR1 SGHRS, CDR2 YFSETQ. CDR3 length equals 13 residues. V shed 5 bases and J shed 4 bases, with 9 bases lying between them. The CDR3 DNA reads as TGCGCCAGCAGTACTTACCTCACCGGGGAGCTGTTTTTT. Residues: CASSTYLTGELFF.

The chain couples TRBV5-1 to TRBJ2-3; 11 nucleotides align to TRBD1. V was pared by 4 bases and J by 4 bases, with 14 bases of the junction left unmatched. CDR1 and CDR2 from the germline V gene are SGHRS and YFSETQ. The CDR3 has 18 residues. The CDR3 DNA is TGCGCCAGCAGCCCGTGGACAGGGGGCGCTTCTTTGCCAGATACGCAGTATTTT. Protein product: CASSPWTGGASLPDTQYF.

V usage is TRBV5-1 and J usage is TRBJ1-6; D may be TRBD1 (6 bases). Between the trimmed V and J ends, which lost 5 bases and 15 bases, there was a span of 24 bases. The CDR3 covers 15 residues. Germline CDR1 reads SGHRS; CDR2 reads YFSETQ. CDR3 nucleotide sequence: TGCGCCAGCAGTCGCGAGACCCCACAGGGTAGCAACCTCCACTTT. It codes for CASSRETPQGSNLHF.